This T cell receptor (beta chain) was sequenced during a study of blood T cell repertoires in COVID-19 (TCRdb year 2020). For the wider study: Collaborator samples came from the United States, Italy and Spain and covered acute and convalescent phases of COVID-19. Deeply sampled blood TCRbeta repertoires from subjects exposed to, actively infected with, or recovered from COVID-19 were included in the dataset. The repertoires were released in a freely available public database intended as a resource for research on the immune response to SARS-CoV-2. The material from the prospective study consisted of cDNA or gDNA derived from T cells, B-cell-depleted T cells, or PBMCs. Samples came from the ongoing ImmuneRACE study (first 160 participants) plus 1,254 subjects from 6 global collaborators. HLA class I and class II types, where available, came from metadata supplied by the sample provider rather than from assay-based typing. Sample metadata almost always included a de-identified subject ID, COVID-19 status, age in years and sex. What the study reported, not specific to this receptor: Clinical and demographic metadata were provided uncurated, with the amount varying by source and participant.

About this clone: What antigen it recognizes has not been identified. Qualities for individual bases were not recorded, and no much larger clone is one base off.

V drops 5 bases and J drops 0 bases, leaving 5 bases in between. CDR1 and CDR2 (SGHRS, YFSETQ) derive from the germline V gene. The CDR3 spans 13 residues, from the cysteine through the phenylalanine. Solely the CDR3 DNA is kept, with 39 bases framed from the first base. The immunoSEQ Assay, a bias-controlled multiplex PCR, was used to amplify TCRbeta CDR3 regions from genomic DNA. The paper's processing steps were these. The number of nucleated cells in each sample was estimated by amplification of reference gene primers within the assay. Sequence reads were collapsed and filtered to measure the absolute abundance of every unique TCRbeta CDR3 rearrangement. For each sample, productive Simpson clonality was calculated as the square root of Simpson's diversity index across productive rearrangements. This immuneACCESS table, as held by TCRdb, lists in-frame sequences with V and J called but not all clones. Of the missing ones, under half trace to an unresolved V gene in checked studies; the others have no known cause. V, J and clone size are those of that table, while D and trimming were read from the DNA. This sample is represented by 200,000 or so clones; roughly 90% of them were singletons. The ten largest clonotypes hold approximately 8.2% of the sample.

Participants in the prospective study were enrolled through a virtual design, were aged about 18 to 90 years, and lived in approximately 24 United States geographic areas. To assign participants to cohorts, the prospective study relied on clinical history that participants themselves reported in a screening survey and a study questionnaire. Recovered participants in ImmuneRACE Cohort 3 were defined by two consecutive negative NP/OP PCR tests, clearance by a healthcare professional, or resolution of symptoms. In the prospective study, whole blood, serum and a nasopharyngeal or oropharyngeal swab were collected from each participant by mobile phlebotomists. Prospective study participants could optionally give additional blood draws and questionnaires over an approximately two-month period. Before DNA extraction, blood samples from the prospective study were shipped at room temperature or frozen.

The chain employs TRBV5-1 and TRBJ1-4; no D gene is confidently identified. Sequenced sample: PBMCs or T cells enriched from blood (not recorded which). The source of this sequence is a woman aged 18-29 years who had recovered from COVID-19. At the DNA level, the sequence is TGCGCCAGCAGTACAGCAACTAATGAAAAACTGTTTTTT. Its amino acids are CASSTATNEKLFF.